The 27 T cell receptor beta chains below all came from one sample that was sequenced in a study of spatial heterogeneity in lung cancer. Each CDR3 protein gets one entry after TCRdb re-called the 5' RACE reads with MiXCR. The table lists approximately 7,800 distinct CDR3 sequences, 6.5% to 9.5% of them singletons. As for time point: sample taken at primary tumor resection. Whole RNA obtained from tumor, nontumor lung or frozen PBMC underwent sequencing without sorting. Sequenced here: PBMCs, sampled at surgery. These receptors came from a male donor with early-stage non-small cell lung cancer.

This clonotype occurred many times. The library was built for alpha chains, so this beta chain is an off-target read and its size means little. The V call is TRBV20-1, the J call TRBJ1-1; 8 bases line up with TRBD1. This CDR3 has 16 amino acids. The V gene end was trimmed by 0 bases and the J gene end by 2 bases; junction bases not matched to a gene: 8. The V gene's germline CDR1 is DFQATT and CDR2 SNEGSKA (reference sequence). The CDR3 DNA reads TGCAGTGCTAGAGACAACTCCAGGGGGCTTAACACTGAAGCTTTCTTT. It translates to CSARDNSRGLNTEAFF.

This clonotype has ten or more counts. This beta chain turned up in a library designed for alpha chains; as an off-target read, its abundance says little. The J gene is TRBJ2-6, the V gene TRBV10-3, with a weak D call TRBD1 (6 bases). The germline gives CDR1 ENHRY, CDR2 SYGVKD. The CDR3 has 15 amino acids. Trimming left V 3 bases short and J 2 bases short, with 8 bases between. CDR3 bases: TGTGCCATCAGTGAAAGGGGGACTGGGGCCAACGTCCTGACTTTC. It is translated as CAISERGTGANVLTF.

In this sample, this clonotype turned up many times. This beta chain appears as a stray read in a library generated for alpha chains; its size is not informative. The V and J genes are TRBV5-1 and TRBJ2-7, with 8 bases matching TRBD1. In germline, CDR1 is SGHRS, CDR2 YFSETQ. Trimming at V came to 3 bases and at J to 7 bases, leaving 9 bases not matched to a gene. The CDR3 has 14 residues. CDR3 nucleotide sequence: TGCGCCAGCAGCTCAGGACAGGGAGGAGCGGAGCAGTACTTC. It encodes CASSSGQGGAEQYF.

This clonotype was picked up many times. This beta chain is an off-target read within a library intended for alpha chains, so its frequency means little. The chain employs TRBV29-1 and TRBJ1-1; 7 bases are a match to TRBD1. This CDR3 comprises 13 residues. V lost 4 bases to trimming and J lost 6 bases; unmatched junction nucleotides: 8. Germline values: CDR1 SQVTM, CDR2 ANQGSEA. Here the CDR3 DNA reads TGCAGCGTTGGGAGTTGGGACAGCTCTGAAGCTTTCTTT. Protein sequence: CSVGSWDSSEAFF.

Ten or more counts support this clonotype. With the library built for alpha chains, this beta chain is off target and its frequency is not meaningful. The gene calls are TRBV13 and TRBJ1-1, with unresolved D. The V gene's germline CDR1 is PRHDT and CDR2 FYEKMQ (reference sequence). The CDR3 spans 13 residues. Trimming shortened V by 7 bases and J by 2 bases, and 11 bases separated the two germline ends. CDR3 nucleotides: TGTGCCAGCAAACAGATAGACAACACTGAAGCTTTCTTT. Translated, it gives CASKQIDNTEAFF.

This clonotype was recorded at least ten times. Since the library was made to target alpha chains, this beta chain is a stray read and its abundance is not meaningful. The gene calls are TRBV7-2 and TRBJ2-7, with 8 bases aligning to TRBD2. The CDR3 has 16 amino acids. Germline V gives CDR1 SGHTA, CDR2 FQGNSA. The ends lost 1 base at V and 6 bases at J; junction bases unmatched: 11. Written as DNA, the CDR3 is TGTGCCAGCAGCTTAGACGGAGGACTAGCCCCTCGCGAGCAGTACTTC. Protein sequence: CASSLDGGLAPREQYF.

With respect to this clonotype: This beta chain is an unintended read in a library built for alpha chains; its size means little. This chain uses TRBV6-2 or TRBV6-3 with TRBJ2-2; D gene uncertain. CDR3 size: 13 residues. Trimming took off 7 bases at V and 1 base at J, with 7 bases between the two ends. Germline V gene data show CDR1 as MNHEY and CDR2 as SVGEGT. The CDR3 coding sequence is TGTGCCAGCACGAGACAGAACACCGGGGAGCTGTTTTTT. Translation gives CASTRQNTGELFF.

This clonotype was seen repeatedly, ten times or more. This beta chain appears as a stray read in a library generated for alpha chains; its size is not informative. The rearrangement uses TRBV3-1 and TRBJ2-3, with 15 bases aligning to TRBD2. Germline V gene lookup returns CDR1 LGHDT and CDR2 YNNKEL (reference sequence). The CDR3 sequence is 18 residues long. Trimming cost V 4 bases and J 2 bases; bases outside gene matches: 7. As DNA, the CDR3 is TGTGCCAGCAGCCCAAAGGGACTAGCGGGAGGCAACACAGATACGCAGTATTTT. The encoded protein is CASSPKGLAGGNTDTQYF.

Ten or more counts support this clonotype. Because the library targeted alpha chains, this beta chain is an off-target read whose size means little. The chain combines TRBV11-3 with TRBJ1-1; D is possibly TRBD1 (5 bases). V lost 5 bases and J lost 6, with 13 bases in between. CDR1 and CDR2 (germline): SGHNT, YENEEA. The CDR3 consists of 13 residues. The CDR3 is CASSAGIVAEAFF. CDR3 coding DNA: TGTGCCAGCAGCGCAGGGATTGTCGCTGAAGCTTTCTTT.

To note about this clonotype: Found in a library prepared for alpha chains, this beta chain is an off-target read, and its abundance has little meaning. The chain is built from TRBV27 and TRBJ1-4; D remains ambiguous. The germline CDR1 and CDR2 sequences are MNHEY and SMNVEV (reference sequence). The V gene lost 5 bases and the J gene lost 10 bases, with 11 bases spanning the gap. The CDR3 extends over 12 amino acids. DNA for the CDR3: TGTGCCAGCAGTCCCGGTACGGGAAAACTGTTTTTT. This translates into CASSPGTGKLFF.

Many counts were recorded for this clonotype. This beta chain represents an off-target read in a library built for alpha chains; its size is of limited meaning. This CDR3 is CSAGPVAGNTIYF. As DNA, the CDR3 is TGCAGTGCTGGGCCGGTGGCTGGAAACACCATATATTTT. This chain uses TRBV20-1 with TRBJ1-3; D unclear. The germline V and J ends were trimmed by 5 bases and 2 bases, with 10 bases remaining between them. CDR1 DFQATT and CDR2 SNEGSKA come from the germline V gene (reference sequence). The CDR3 runs to 13 residues.

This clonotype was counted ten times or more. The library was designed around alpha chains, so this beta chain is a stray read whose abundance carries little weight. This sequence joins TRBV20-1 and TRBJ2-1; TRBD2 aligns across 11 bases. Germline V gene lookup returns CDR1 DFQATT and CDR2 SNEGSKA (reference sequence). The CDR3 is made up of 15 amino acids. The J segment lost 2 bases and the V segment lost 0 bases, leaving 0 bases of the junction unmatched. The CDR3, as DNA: TGCAGTGCTAGAGAGGGACTAGCGGCCTACAATGAGCAGTTCTTC. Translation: CSAREGLAAYNEQFF.

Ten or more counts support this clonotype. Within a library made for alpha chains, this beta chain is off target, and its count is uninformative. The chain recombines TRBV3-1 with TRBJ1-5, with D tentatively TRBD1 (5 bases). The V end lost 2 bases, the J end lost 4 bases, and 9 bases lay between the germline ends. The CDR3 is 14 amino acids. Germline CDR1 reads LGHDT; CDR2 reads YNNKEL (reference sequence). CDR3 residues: CASSQIAGNQPQHF. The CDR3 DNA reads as TGTGCCAGCAGCCAAATAGCAGGGAATCAGCCCCAGCATTTT.

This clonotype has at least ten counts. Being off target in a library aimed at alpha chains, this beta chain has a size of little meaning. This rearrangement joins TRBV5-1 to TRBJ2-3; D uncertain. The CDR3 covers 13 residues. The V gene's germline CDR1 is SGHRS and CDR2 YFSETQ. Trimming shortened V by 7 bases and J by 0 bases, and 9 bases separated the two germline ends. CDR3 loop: CASRPGSTDTQYF. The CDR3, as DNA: TGCGCCAGCCGACCGGGCAGCACAGATACGCAGTATTTT.

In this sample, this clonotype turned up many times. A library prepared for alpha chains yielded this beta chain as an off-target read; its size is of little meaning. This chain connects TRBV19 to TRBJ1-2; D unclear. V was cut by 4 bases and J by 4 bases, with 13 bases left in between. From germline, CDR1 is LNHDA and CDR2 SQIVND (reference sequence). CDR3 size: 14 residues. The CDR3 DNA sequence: TGTGCCAGTAGTAAAGGACCGGAGGTCTATGGCTACACCTTC. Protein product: CASSKGPEVYGYTF.

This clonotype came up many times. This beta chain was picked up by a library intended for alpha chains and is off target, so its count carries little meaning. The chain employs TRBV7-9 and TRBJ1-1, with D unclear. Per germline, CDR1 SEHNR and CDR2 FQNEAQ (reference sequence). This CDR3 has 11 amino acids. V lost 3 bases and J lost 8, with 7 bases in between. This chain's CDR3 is CASSFGTEAFF. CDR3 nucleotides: TGTGCCAGCAGCTTCGGTACGGAAGCTTTCTTT.

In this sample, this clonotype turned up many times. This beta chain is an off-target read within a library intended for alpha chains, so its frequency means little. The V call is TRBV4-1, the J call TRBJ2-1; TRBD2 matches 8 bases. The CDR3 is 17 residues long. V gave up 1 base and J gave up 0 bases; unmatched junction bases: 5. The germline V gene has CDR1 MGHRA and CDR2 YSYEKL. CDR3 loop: CASSQVLAGDSYNEQFF. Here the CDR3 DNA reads TGCGCCAGCAGCCAAGTCCTAGCGGGTGACTCCTACAATGAGCAGTTCTTC.

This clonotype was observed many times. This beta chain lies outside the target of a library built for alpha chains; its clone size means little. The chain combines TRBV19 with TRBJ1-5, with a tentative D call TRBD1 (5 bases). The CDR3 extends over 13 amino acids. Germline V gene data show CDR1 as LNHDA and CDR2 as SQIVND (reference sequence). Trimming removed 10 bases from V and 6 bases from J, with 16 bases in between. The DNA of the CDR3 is TGTGCCACGGGGCAGGGCACGAGTCAGCCCCAGCATTTT. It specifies CATGQGTSQPQHF. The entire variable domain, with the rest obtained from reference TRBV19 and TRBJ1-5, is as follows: DGGITQSPKYLFRKEGQNVTLSCEQNLNHDAMYWYRQDPGQGLRLIYYSQIVNDFQKGDIAEGYSVSREKKESFPLTVTSAQKNPTAFYLCATGQGTSQPQHFGDGTRLSIL.

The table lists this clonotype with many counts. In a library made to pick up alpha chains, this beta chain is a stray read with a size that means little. The CDR3 region is CASVGTSGSNEQFF. The CDR3 DNA follows: TGTGCCAGCGTGGGGACTAGCGGGTCTAATGAGCAGTTCTTC. The V gene is TRBV10-3, the J gene TRBJ2-1, with 12 positions matching TRBD2. CDR1 is ENHRY, CDR2 SYGVKD, per germline. The V and J ends lost 10 bases and 7 bases, in that order; junction bases with no gene match: 8. This CDR3 is 14 amino acids long.

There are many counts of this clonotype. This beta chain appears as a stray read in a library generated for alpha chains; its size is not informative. The DNA of the CDR3 is TGCGCCAGCAGCTTGGACCTACTGAACACTGAAGCTTTCTTT. Protein: CASSLDLLNTEAFF. This rearrangement joins TRBV5-1 to TRBJ1-1; D is unclear. The CDR3 runs 14 residues. Germline CDR1 and CDR2: SGHRS and YFSETQ. V shed 0 bases and J shed 0 bases, with 6 bases lying between them. The full variable domain, rest sourced from reference TRBV5-1 and TRBJ1-1, is KAGVTQTPRYLIKTRGQQVTLSCSPISGHRSVSWYQQTPGQGLQFLFEYFSETQRNKGNFPGRFSGRQFSNSRSEMNVSTLELGDSALYLCASSLDLLNTEAFFGQGTRLTVV.

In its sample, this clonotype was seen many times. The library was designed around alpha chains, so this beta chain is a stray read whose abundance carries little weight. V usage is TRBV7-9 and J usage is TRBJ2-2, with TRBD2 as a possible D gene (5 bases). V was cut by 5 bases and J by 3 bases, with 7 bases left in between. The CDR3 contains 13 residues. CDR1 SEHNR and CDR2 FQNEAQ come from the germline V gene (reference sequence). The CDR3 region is CASSPDYTGELFF. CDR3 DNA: TGTGCCAGCAGCCCGGACTACACCGGGGAGCTGTTTTTT. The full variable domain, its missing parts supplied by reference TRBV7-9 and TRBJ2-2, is DTGVSQNPRHKITKRGQNVTFRCDPISEHNRLYWYRQTLGQGPEFLTYFQNEAQLEKSRLLSDRFSAERPKGSFSTLEIQRTEQGDSAMYLCASSPDYTGELFFGEGSRLTVL.

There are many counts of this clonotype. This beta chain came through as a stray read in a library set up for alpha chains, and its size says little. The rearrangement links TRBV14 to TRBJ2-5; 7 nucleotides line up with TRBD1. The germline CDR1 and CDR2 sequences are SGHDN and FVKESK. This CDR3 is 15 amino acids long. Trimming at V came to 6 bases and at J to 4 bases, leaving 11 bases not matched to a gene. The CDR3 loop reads CASSQGEFGPETQYF. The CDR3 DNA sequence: TGTGCCAGCAGTCAGGGGGAGTTCGGGCCAGAGACCCAGTACTTC.

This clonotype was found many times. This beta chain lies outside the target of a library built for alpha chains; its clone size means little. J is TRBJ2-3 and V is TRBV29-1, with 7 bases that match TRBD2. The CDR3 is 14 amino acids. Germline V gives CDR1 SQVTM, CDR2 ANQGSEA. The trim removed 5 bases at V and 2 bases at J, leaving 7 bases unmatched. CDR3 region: CSVSRGDFTDTQYF. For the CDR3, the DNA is TGCAGCGTTTCCCGGGGGGATTTCACAGATACGCAGTATTTT.

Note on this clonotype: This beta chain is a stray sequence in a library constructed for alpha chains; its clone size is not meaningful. The CDR3 here is CASSPSRINSPLHF. The CDR3, as DNA: TGTGCCAGCAGCCCCTCGAGGATCAATTCACCCCTCCACTTT. V and J are TRBV11-3 and TRBJ1-6; D remains ambiguous. CDR3 size: 14 residues. V was shortened by 5 bases and J by 7 bases, with 12 bases between the two germline ends. Germline loops: CDR1 SGHNT, CDR2 YENEEA.

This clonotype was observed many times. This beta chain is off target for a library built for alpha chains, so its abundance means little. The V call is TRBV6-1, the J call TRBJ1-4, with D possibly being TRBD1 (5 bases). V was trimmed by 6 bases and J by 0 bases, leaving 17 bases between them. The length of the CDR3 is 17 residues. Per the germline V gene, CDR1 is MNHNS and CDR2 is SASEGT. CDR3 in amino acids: CASRSSRGSATNEKLFF. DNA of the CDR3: TGTGCCAGCAGATCCAGTAGGGGTTCTGCAACTAATGAAAAACTGTTTTTT.

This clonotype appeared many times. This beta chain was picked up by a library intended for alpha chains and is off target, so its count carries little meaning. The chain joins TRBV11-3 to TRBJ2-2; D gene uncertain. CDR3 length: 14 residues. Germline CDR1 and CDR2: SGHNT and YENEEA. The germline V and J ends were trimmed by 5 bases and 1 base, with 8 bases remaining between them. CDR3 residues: CASSPWGNTGELFF. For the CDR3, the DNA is TGTGCCAGCAGCCCATGGGGGAACACCGGGGAGCTGTTTTTT.

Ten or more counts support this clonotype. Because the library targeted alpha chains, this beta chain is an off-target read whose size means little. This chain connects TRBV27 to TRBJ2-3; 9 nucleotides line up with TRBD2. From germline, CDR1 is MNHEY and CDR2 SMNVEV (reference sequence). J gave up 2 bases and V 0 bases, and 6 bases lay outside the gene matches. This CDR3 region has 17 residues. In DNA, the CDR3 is TGTGCCAGCAGTTTATCCCCCGTAGCGGGAGACACAGATACGCAGTATTTT. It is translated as CASSLSPVAGDTDTQYF.